This TCR beta chain was recovered during a study of blood T cell repertoires in COVID-19. For the study at large: There were acute and convalescent COVID-19 samples, and they came from the United States, Italy and Spain. Sources were T cells, B-cell-depleted T cells, or PBMCs; the material itself was cDNA or gDNA.

Sequencing used immunoSEQ multiplex PCR; TCRdb keeps in-frame clones, though not all of them. The sample lists 70,000 or so clones, 75% to 90% occurring once. This clone occurred a few times. Germline V gene lookup returns CDR1 SGHTA and CDR2 FQGNSA. The V gene lost 5 bases and the J gene lost 11 bases, with 13 bases spanning the gap. This CDR3 is built from 13 residues. Sequenced input: peripheral blood. The source of this sequence is a woman at least 80 years old with active or convalescent COVID-19. The chain couples TRBV7-2 to TRBJ1-6; perhaps TRBD1 as D (6 bases). In nucleotides, the CDR3 is TGTGCCAGCAGCGTTGGGGAGGGGGCACCCCTCCACTTT. It yields the protein CASSVGEGAPLHF. The entire variable domain, with the rest obtained from reference TRBV7-2 and TRBJ1-6, is as follows: GAGVSQSPSNKVTEKGKDVELRCDPISGHTALYWYRQSLGQGLEFLIYFQGNSAPDKSGLPSDRFSAERTGGSVSTLTIQRTQQEDSAVYLCASSVGEGAPLHFGNGTRLTVT.